This T cell receptor (beta chain) is from a study of CD8+ T cells in alopecia areata. The study's findings and limits: Normal scalp had lower clonality than lesional scalp, with alopecia totalis/universalis lesions showing this most strongly.

Once RNA had been extracted, it was reverse transcribed into cDNA to act as the sequencing template. Profiling relied on immunoSEQ multiplex PCR, and the TCRdb table lists in-frame clones only, not all of them. Of 100,000 to 150,000 clones listed, around 50% are singletons. Note on this clone: The antigen is not known.

Germline CDR1 is MDHEN and CDR2 is SYDVKM. The CDR3 is 14 amino acids. V lost 5 bases and J 2 bases, leaving 13 bases between the germline ends. Lesional scalp tissue (obtained by punch biopsy) and peripheral blood were collected from alopecia areata patients. Investigators sorted PBMCs to obtain both CD4+ and CD8+ T cells. The J gene is TRBJ2-7, the V gene TRBV28, with TRBD2 as a possible D gene (6 bases). The sequence was obtained from a human donor with alopecia areata. Sequences were obtained from NKG2D-low CD8+ T cells sorted from blood. CDR3 region: CASSPTPGAYEQYF. The CDR3 bases are TGTGCCAGCAGTCCGACCCCGGGGGCCTACGAGCAGTACTTC.